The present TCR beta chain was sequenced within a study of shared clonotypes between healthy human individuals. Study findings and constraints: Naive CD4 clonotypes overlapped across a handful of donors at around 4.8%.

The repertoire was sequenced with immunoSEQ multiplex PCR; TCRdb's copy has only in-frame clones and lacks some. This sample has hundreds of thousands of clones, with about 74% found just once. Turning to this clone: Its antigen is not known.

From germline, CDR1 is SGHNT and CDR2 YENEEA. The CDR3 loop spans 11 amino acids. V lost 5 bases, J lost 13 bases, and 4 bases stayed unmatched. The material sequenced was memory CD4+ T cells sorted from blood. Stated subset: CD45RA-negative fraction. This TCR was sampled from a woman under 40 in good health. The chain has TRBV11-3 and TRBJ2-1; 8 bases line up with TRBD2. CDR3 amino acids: CASSGGTSQFF. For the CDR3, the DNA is TGTGCCAGCAGCGGGGGGACTAGTCAGTTCTTC.